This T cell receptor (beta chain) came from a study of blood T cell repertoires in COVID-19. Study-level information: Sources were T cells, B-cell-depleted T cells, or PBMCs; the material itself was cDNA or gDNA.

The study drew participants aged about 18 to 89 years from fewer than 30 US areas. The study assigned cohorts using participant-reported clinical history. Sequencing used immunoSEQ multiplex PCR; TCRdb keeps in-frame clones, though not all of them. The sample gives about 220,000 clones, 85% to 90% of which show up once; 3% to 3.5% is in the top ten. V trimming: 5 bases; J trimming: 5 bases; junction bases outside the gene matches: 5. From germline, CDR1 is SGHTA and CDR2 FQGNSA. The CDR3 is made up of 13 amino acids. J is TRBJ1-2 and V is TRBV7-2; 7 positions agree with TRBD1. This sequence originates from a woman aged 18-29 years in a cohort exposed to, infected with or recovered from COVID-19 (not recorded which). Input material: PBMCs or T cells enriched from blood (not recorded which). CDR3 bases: TGTGCCAGCAGCCCGGGACAGCTATATGGCTACACCTTC. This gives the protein CASSPGQLYGYTF. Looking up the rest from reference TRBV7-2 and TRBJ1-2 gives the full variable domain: GAGVSQSPSNKVTEKGKDVELRCDPISGHTALYWYRQSLGQGLEFLIYFQGNSAPDKSGLPSDRFSAERTGGSVSTLTIQRTQQEDSAVYLCASSPGQLYGYTFGSGTRLTVV.